The 14 T cell receptor beta chains reported below all come from one sample, sequenced in a study of blood T cell repertoires in COVID-19. Some clones are missing from TCRdb's copy, which holds only in-frame ones; the method was immunoSEQ multiplex PCR. The repertoire has 60,000 to 75,000 clones, 86% of them found once; the top ten carry 2%. The sample taken for sequencing was peripheral blood. Source of these receptors: a man under 40 with acute or convalescent COVID-19.

V is TRBV7-2 and J is TRBJ2-1, with TRBD2 matching over 8 bases. The CDR3 has 15 amino acids. J lost 5 bases, V lost 5 bases, and 8 bases had no gene match. Germline values: CDR1 SGHTA, CDR2 FQGNSA. CDR3 coding DNA: TGTGCCAGCAGCCCAAGAGGGACTAGGAACAATGAGCAGTTCTTC. This sequence encodes CASSPRGTRNNEQFF.

The V call is TRBV7-2, the J call TRBJ2-5; perhaps TRBD2 as D (5 bases). The V end lost 5 bases, the J end lost 2 bases, and 15 bases lay between the germline ends. The CDR3 contains 15 residues. Germline loops: CDR1 SGHTA, CDR2 FQGNSA. The CDR3 DNA reads TGTGCCAGCAGCCCGCCGCATGGAGGACAAGAGACCCAGTACTTC. Residues: CASSPPHGGQETQYF. The full variable domain, in which reference TRBV7-2 and TRBJ2-5 provide the parts outside the CDR3, is GAGVSQSPSNKVTEKGKDVELRCDPISGHTALYWYRQSLGQGLEFLIYFQGNSAPDKSGLPSDRFSAERTGGSVSTLTIQRTQQEDSAVYLCASSPPHGGQETQYFGPGTRLLVL.

The chain is built from TRBV11-2 and TRBJ2-5, with 7 bases identical to TRBD2. V was pared by 5 bases and J by 5 bases, with 5 bases of the junction left unmatched. Germline values: CDR1 SGHAT, CDR2 FQNNGV. This CDR3 has 13 amino acids. CDR3 residues: CASSVGLGETQYF. CDR3 sequence (DNA): TGTGCCAGCAGCGTAGGACTAGGGGAGACCCAGTACTTC.

This clone has only one observation. The chain links TRBV5-1 to TRBJ2-5, with D possibly being TRBD2 (6 bases). V was cut by 2 bases and J by 5 bases, with 13 bases left in between. Germline CDR1 reads SGHRS; CDR2 reads YFSETQ. This CDR3 region has 14 residues. CDR3 nucleotide sequence: TGCGCCAGCAGCTTACAGGCGGGGCACGAGACCCAGTACTTC. Its translation is CASSLQAGHETQYF. Full variable domain (missing parts from reference TRBV5-1 and TRBJ2-5): KAGVTQTPRYLIKTRGQQVTLSCSPISGHRSVSWYQQTPGQGLQFLFEYFSETQRNKGNFPGRFSGRQFSNSRSEMNVSTLELGDSALYLCASSLQAGHETQYFGPGTRLLVL.

This clone was found once. V is TRBV2 and J is TRBJ1-1, with 7 bases matching TRBD1. The V and J ends lost 7 bases and 1 base, in that order; junction bases with no gene match: 3. CDR1 and CDR2 (germline): SNHLY, FYNNEI. The CDR3 is 13 residues long. The CDR3 nucleotides read TGTGCCAGCATCGACAGGGCGAACACTGAAGCTTTCTTT. Encoded protein: CASIDRANTEAFF.

V usage is TRBV3-1 (or the pseudogene TRBV3-2) and J usage is TRBJ1-4; unclear D gene. V gave up 1 base and J gave up 11 bases, with 14 bases separating them. This CDR3 region has 14 residues. Germline V gives CDR1 LGHDT, CDR2 YNNKEL (reference sequence). CDR3 in DNA: TGTGCCAGCAGCCAAGCATCAGTTGGTTCGAAACTGTTTTTT. Protein: CASSQASVGSKLFF.

V usage is TRBV19 and J usage is TRBJ1-2; the D gene is possibly TRBD1 (5 bases). V gave up 3 bases and J gave up 3 bases, with 11 bases separating them. Germline V CDR1 and CDR2: LNHDA, SQIVND (reference sequence). The CDR3 runs 14 residues. CDR3 loop: CASSISREDYGYTF. CDR3 in DNA: TGTGCCAGTAGTATCAGCAGGGAGGACTATGGCTACACCTTC.

The chain combines TRBV6-5 with TRBJ2-5; 7 bases fit TRBD1. The CDR3 contains 13 residues. Germline CDR1 MNHEY, CDR2 SVGAGI. J lost 3 bases, V lost 6 bases, and 4 bases had no gene match. CDR3 sequence: CASSRDREETQYF. For the CDR3, the DNA is TGTGCCAGCAGCCGCGACAGGGAAGAGACCCAGTACTTC.

This CDR3 reads CASSVNFGAGNTIYF. In DNA form, the CDR3 reads TGTGCCAGCAGCGTAAATTTCGGAGCTGGAAACACCATATATTTT. The chain links TRBV9 to TRBJ1-3, with D unresolved. V lost 1 base to trimming and J lost 2 bases, with 10 bases between them. The CDR3 loop spans 15 amino acids. In germline, CDR1 is SGDLS, CDR2 YYNGEE.

This chain joins TRBV2 and TRBJ2-1; TRBD2 matches at 10 bases. J gave up 2 bases and V 7 bases, and 5 bases lay outside the gene matches. The CDR3 is made up of 15 amino acids. The germline CDR1 and CDR2 sequences are SNHLY and FYNNEI. The CDR3: CASKRTSGTYNEQFF. The CDR3 nucleotides are TGTGCCAGCAAGCGGACTAGCGGAACCTACAATGAGCAGTTCTTC.

This CDR3 reads CAITSDSYNEQFF. The CDR3 DNA is TGTGCCATCACTAGCGACTCCTACAATGAGCAGTTCTTC. The V gene is TRBV10-3, the J gene TRBJ2-1; weak D call: TRBD2 (6 bases). V gave up 7 bases and J gave up 0 bases, with 7 bases separating them. Germline V gene lookup returns CDR1 ENHRY and CDR2 SYGVKD. This CDR3 has 13 amino acids.

The CDR3 reads CASGWWPPGSSPLHF. DNA of the CDR3: TGTGCTAGTGGTTGGTGGCCGCCCGGGAGTTCACCCCTCCACTTT. The J gene is TRBJ1-6, the V gene TRBV12-5, with D uncertain. V gave up 4 bases and J gave up 9 bases, with 16 bases separating them. Germline CDR1 reads LGHNT; CDR2 reads FRNRAP. The CDR3 is 15 amino acids.

This clone rates as medium-sized. The CDR3 region has the DNA TGTGCCAGCAGCGCAGGGGACCACTATGGCTACACCTTC. Residues: CASSAGDHYGYTF. The rearrangement joins TRBV9 to TRBJ1-2; D possibly corresponds to TRBD1 (6 bases). V was trimmed by 3 bases and J by 3 bases, leaving 9 bases between them. Germline V gene lookup returns CDR1 SGDLS and CDR2 YYNGEE. The CDR3 contains 13 residues.

This rearrangement joins TRBV4-3 to TRBJ1-3; no definite D call. With 0 bases removed from V and 0 bases from J, the gap between germline ends came to 9 bases. The CDR3 extends over 16 amino acids. The germline gives CDR1 LGHNA, CDR2 YSLEER. CDR3 protein: CASSQDAEASGNTIYF. The CDR3 DNA reads TGCGCCAGCAGCCAAGATGCTGAAGCCTCTGGAAACACCATATATTTT.